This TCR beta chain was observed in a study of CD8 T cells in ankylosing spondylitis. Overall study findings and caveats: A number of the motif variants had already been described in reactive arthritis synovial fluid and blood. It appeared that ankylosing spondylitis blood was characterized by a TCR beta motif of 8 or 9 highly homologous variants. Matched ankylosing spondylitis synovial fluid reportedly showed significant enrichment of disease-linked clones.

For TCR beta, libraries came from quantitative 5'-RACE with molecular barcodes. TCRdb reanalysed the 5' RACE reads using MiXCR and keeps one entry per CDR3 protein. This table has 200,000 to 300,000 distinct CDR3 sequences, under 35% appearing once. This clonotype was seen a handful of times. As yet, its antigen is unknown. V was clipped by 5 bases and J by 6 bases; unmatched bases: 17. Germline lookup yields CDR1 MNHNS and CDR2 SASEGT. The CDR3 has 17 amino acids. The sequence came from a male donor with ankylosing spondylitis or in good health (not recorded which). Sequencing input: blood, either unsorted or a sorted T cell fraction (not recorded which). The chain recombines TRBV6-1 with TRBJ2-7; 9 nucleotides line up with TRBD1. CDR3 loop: CASSPRPPGQGILEQYF. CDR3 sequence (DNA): TGTGCCAGCAGTCCGCGGCCCCCGGGACAGGGCATTCTCGAGCAGTACTTC.